This TCR beta chain was obtained from a study of monozygotic twins with inflammatory bowel disease. The length of the CDR3 is 17 residues. The V gene's germline CDR1 is LNHDA and CDR2 SQIVND (reference sequence). For both chains, the TCRalpha and TCRbeta cDNA went through two nested PCRs of approximately 16 and 10 cycles. Using the 5' RACE reads, TCRdb records one entry per CDR3 protein without DNA. Across more than 350,000 distinct CDR3 sequences, the top ten clones capture 2% to 2.5% of the sample. The sequence was collected from a human donor with ulcerative colitis or Crohn's disease, or a healthy co-twin of an affected twin (not recorded which). This chain uses TRBV19 with TRBJ2-1; absent DNA, TCRdb's TRBD2 call cannot be checked. The specimen was blood. Here the CDR3 reads CASSISLAGGLYNEQFF.